This entry features one T cell receptor (beta chain) sequence. Its antigen is undetermined. The data are from a study of beta chain features in type 1 diabetes. Study-wide points: There was a moderate but significant shortening of TCRB CDR3s in all four CD4+ subsets of Type 1 diabetes patients.

As every portion of the isolated RNA was reverse transcribed, the sequencing read expressed TCRB transcripts. Produced via immunoSEQ multiplex PCR; TCRdb's table is partial and in-frame only. The sample lists some 350,000 clones; roughly 14% were seen once. The V end was cut by 0 bases, the J end by 2 bases, with 8 bases between. Looked up from germline, CDR1 is KGHSH and CDR2 is LQKENI. CDR3 length equals 14 residues. The TCR was taken from a woman aged 18 to 35 with type 1 diabetes. The specimen sequenced was naive CD4+ T cells from blood. The chain is built from TRBV18 and TRBJ2-7; a possible D gene is TRBD2 (5 bases). In DNA, the CDR3 is TGTGCCAGCTCACCACCGAGCGGAGCCTACGAGCAGTACTTC. Its translation: CASSPPSGAYEQYF.